The 21 T cell receptor beta chains below come from one sample, sequenced in a study of T cells in Graves' hyperthyroidism and ophthalmopathy. There were TCR beta CDR3 regions amplified from RNA transcripts. The study used the HTBI primer set for a first-round RT-PCR of the TCR CDR3. MiXCR, applied by TCRdb to the multiplex PCR reads, yields one record per CDR3 protein. The repertoire holds 500,000 to 600,000 distinct CDR3 sequences, with 46% as singletons. The sequencing sample was made of peripheral blood or thyroid tissue (not recorded which). The receptors stem from an adult woman with Graves' disease, either hyperthyroidism or ophthalmopathy (not recorded which).

V usage is TRBV29-1 and J usage is TRBJ1-2; 8 nucleotides line up with TRBD1. In germline, CDR1 is SQVTM, CDR2 ANQGSEA. The J segment lost 4 bases and the V segment lost 7 bases, leaving 11 bases of the junction unmatched. The length of the CDR3 is 14 residues. The DNA for the CDR3 is TGCAGCGCCCGCCCTGATGGACAGGGCTATGGCTACACCTTC. Residues: CSARPDGQGYGYTF.

The chain joins TRBV2 to TRBJ2-5; D ambiguous. Germline loops: CDR1 SNHLY, CDR2 FYNNEI. The ends were cut back, 4 bases at V and 2 bases at J, with 8 bases in the middle. This CDR3 is built from 13 residues. The DNA for the CDR3 is TGTGCCAGCAGTGTTAGGGTTCAAGAGACCCAGTACTTC. It codes for CASSVRVQETQYF.

With regard to this clonotype: This may be a read error, as it is one base from a much larger clone. V usage is TRBV7-9 and J usage is TRBJ2-7; 7 positions agree with TRBD1. Germline CDR1 and CDR2: SEHNR and FQNEAQ (reference sequence). V shed 3 bases, J shed 0 bases, and the junction held 5 bases outside the gene matches. CDR3 length: 15 amino acids. CDR3 sequence reads: CASSLAGTDSYEQYF. CDR3 nucleotides: TGTGCCAGCAGCTTGGCCGGGACAGACTCCTACGAGCAGTACTTC.

V and J are TRBV7-6 and TRBJ1-5; TRBD1 might be the D (5 bases). Deletions cut 1 base from V and 3 bases from J, with 10 bases between. Germline V lookup: CDR1 SGHVS, CDR2 FNYEAQ. The CDR3 consists of 15 residues. The CDR3 DNA follows: TGTGCCAGCAGCTTAGAGCTGGGGGACAATCAGCCCCAGCATTTT. It translates to CASSLELGDNQPQHF.

The sample holds many counts of this clonotype. The V gene is TRBV25-1, the J gene TRBJ2-3; D unresolved. Trimming left V 3 bases short and J 0 bases short, with 10 bases between. Germline CDR1 MGHDK, CDR2 SYGVNS. CDR3 size: 15 residues. The DNA for the CDR3 is TGTGCCAGCAGTGACCCGTCCGCGAGCACAGATACGCAGTATTTT. Translating gives CASSDPSASTDTQYF.

A single count supports this clonotype. The rearrangement joins TRBV5-1 to TRBJ2-7, with D tentatively TRBD1 (6 bases). The germline V and J ends were trimmed by 2 bases and 3 bases, with 9 bases remaining between them. The CDR3 totals 13 residues. CDR1 is SGHRS, CDR2 YFSETQ, per germline. CDR3 protein: CASSFGQNYEQYF. As DNA, the CDR3 is TGCGCCAGCAGCTTCGGACAGAACTACGAGCAGTACTTC.

This chain uses TRBV19 with TRBJ2-7; D is possibly TRBD2 (6 bases). The germline V gene has CDR1 LNHDA and CDR2 SQIVND (reference sequence). The CDR3 is made up of 11 amino acids. Trimming removed 10 bases at V and 7 bases at J, with 14 bases between. CDR3 loop: CATGGRWEQYF. CDR3 coding DNA: TGTGCCACCGGAGGGAGGTGGGAGCAGTACTTC.

In this sample, this clonotype turned up a few times. This chain connects TRBV6-5 to TRBJ1-3; 9 bases align to TRBD1. This CDR3 is 18 amino acids long. V shed 4 bases, J shed 1 base, and the junction held 11 bases outside the gene matches. The germline CDR1 and CDR2 sequences are MNHEY and SVGAGI. CDR3 sequence: CASSLLGQGMVSGNTIYF. DNA for the CDR3: TGTGCCAGCAGTTTACTCGGACAGGGGATGGTTTCTGGAAACACCATATATTTT.

In this sample, this clonotype turned up a few times. The rearrangement joins TRBV20-1 to TRBJ2-7; 7 bases match TRBD1. This CDR3 is built from 14 residues. Germline V CDR1 and CDR2: DFQATT, SNEGSKA (reference sequence). After removal of 5 bases from V and 3 bases from J, the junction contained 10 bases not matched to a gene. CDR3 region: CSAPGTESNYEQYF. The DNA of the CDR3 is TGCAGTGCTCCCGGGACAGAAAGCAACTACGAGCAGTACTTC.

In its sample, this clonotype was seen many times. V is TRBV7-2 and J is TRBJ2-2, with D uncertain. V was shortened by 4 bases and J by 8 bases, with 8 bases between the two germline ends. From germline, CDR1 is SGHTA and CDR2 FQGNSA. The CDR3 is 12 amino acids. Here the CDR3 DNA reads TGTGCCAGCAGCTCTTACAGAGGGGAGCTGTTTTTT. Its translation is CASSSYRGELFF.

This clonotype turned up a few times. J is TRBJ1-1 and V is TRBV24-1; D is uncertain. The CDR3 runs to 13 residues. The V gene lost 4 bases and the J gene lost 1 base, with 6 bases spanning the gap. Germline V gives CDR1 KGHDR, CDR2 SFDVKD. The CDR3 coding sequence is TGTGCCACCAGTGACATTGGGAACACTGAAGCTTTCTTT. Protein product: CATSDIGNTEAFF.

About this clonotype: A much larger clone lies one base from this, so it may be a read error. The conserved phenylalanine or tryptophan normally closing the CDR3 is absent here, so this likely arose from a read error. The genes are TRBV12-3 or TRBV12-4 and TRBJ1-1, with a weak D call TRBD1 (5 bases). The CDR3 totals 16 residues. With 2 bases removed from V and 0 bases from J, the gap between germline ends came to 13 bases. The CDR3 is CASSLSFGQMNTEAFL. In DNA, the CDR3 is TGTGCCAGCAGTTTAAGTTTTGGACAAATGAACACTGAAGCTTTCCTT.

This clonotype has more than one count but fewer than ten. The V and J genes are TRBV6-1 and TRBJ2-5; 10 bases map to TRBD1. With 1 base clipped from V and 5 bases from J, the junction kept 7 bases outside the gene matches. The CDR3 sequence is 16 residues long. Germline V lookup: CDR1 MNHNS, CDR2 SASEGT. The CDR3 protein is CASSEEPTGGRETQYF. CDR3 DNA sequence: TGTGCCAGCAGTGAAGAACCGACAGGGGGCCGGGAGACCCAGTACTTC.

Turning to this clonotype: A clone one base away is much larger, so this may be a read error. The J gene is TRBJ2-7, the V gene TRBV2, with 8 bases matching TRBD2. The CDR3 has 14 amino acids. Trimming at V came to 1 base and at J to 7 bases, leaving 6 bases not matched to a gene. CDR1 SNHLY and CDR2 FYNNEI come from the germline V gene. This CDR3 is CASSEGSGGREQYF. For the CDR3, the DNA is TGTGCCAGCAGTGAAGGGAGCGGGGGCAGGGAGCAGTACTTC.

CDR3 protein: CASSWAGVAYEQYF. CDR3 bases: TGTGCCAGCAGTTGGGCGGGAGTGGCCTACGAGCAGTACTTC. The gene calls are TRBV6-5 and TRBJ2-7, with 7 bases identical to TRBD2. Germline V CDR1 and CDR2: MNHEY, SVGAGI. V was pared by 4 bases and J by 2 bases, with 5 bases of the junction left unmatched. CDR3 length: 14 amino acids.

This clonotype was observed at least ten times. Here the CDR3 reads CSASGARETQYF. CDR3 sequence (DNA): TGCAGTGCTAGTGGGGCCCGGGAGACCCAGTACTTC. The chain recombines TRBV20-1 with TRBJ2-5; D possibly corresponds to TRBD1 (5 bases). V lost 3 bases, J lost 5 bases, and 10 bases lay in between. The CDR3 has 12 amino acids. CDR1 is DFQATT and CDR2 is SNEGSKA in the germline V gene (reference sequence).

The chain uses TRBV25-1 and TRBJ2-7; D is uncertain. The ends were cut back, 6 bases at V and 3 bases at J, with 18 bases in the middle. The CDR3 is 15 residues long. Germline CDR1 reads MGHDK; CDR2 reads SYGVNS. CDR3 residues: CASSSQSGRFYEQYF. In nucleotides, the CDR3 is TGTGCCAGCAGCAGCCAATCAGGCCGGTTCTACGAGCAGTACTTC.

The CDR3 DNA is TGTGCCGGCAAAGGCGGGGCAGACAAAAGAGTGGCCCAGTACTTC. This encodes CAGKGGADKRVAQYF. The genes are TRBV2 and TRBJ2-5; perhaps TRBD2 as D (6 bases). Germline loops: CDR1 SNHLY, CDR2 FYNNEI. This CDR3 spans 15 amino acids. Trimming shortened V by 11 bases and J by 9 bases, and 28 bases separated the two germline ends.

This clonotype was seen only a few times. V usage is TRBV20-1 and J usage is TRBJ1-2; TRBD1 is a possible D gene (6 bases). Trimming pared 6 bases from V and 10 bases from J, leaving 21 bases between. The CDR3 consists of 13 residues. Germline V gene sequence: CDR1 DFQATT, CDR2 SNEGSKA (reference sequence). CDR3 DNA: TGCAGTGCGAACAAGGGCGGGGGCGCGGACTACACCTTC. This sequence encodes CSANKGGGADYTF.

This clonotype occurred many times. This chain links TRBV7-9 with TRBJ2-2, with D tentatively TRBD2 (6 bases). CDR3 length: 15 amino acids. Germline V lookup: CDR1 SEHNR, CDR2 FQNEAQ (reference sequence). Trimming cost V 5 bases and J 4 bases, with 14 bases left between them. CDR3: CASSHRRGSTGELFF. CDR3 bases: TGTGCCAGCAGCCACCGGAGGGGATCCACCGGGGAGCTGTTTTTT.

Note on this clonotype: The conserved phenylalanine or tryptophan is not found at the CDR3 terminus, so this likely reflects a read error. The V and J genes are TRBV28 and TRBJ2-7; D is tentatively TRBD1 or TRBD2 (5 bases each). The V gene's germline CDR1 is MDHEN and CDR2 SYDVKM. This CDR3 is built from 16 residues. The V end lost 2 bases, the J end lost 1 base, and 15 bases lay between the germline ends. CDR3 sequence reads: CASSLSWGTASYEQYL. CDR3 nucleotides: TGTGCCAGCAGTTTAAGTTGGGGGACCGCGTCCTACGAGCAGTACCTC.